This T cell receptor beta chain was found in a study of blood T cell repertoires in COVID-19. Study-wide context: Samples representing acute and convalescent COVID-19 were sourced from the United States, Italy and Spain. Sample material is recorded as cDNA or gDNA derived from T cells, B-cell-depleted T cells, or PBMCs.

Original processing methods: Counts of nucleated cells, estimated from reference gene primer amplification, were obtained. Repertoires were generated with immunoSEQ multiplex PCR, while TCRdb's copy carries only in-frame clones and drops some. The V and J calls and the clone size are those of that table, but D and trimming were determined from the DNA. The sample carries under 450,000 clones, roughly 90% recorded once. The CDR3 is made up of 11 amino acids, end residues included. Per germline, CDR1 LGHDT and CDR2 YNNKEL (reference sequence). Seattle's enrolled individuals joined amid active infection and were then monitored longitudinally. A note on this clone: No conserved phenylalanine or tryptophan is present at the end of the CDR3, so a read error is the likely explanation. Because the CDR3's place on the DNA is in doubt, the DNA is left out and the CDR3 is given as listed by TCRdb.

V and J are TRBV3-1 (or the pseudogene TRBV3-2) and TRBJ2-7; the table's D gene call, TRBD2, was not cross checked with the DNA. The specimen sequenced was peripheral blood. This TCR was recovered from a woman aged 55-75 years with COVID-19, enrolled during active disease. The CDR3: CASSQGGEATI.